Listed here are 25 T cell receptor beta chains from one sample, sequenced in a study of control samples from healthy donors and cancer patients (dated by TCRdb to 2020 to 2022). The library was generated by the immunoSEQ multiplex PCR assay. TCRdb's version of the immuneACCESS table is confined to in-frame rearrangements and falls short of the full clone set. An unresolved V gene accounts for under half of the shortfall where checked; the remainder is of unknown origin. The sample table holds about 7,400 clones, of which roughly 84% were seen once. The leading ten clones occupy 28% of the sample. Sequencing input: PBMCs. The receptors here all came from a man between 70 and 80 years old with lung cancer.

This clone was seen just once. V and J are TRBV28 and TRBJ1-4; D remains ambiguous. The CDR3 consists of 14 residues. CDR1 is MDHEN, CDR2 SYDVKM, per germline. Trimming cost V 1 base and J 8 bases, with 11 bases left between them. The chain's CDR3 is CASSLYWVPEKLFF. CDR3 bases: TGTGCCAGCAGTTTATACTGGGTCCCCGAAAAACTGTTTTTT.

This chain joins TRBV29-1 and TRBJ2-7, with D unclear. Germline CDR1 reads SQVTM; CDR2 reads ANQGSEA. V lost 8 bases and J 6 bases, leaving 14 bases between the germline ends. This CDR3 has 11 residues. CDR3 nucleotides: TGCAGCCTTACGGTGGGTGGCGAGCAGTACTTC. Protein product: CSLTVGGEQYF.

The CDR3 is CASSQQTGTGTTGELFF. The CDR3 DNA sequence: TGTGCCAGCAGCCAGCAAACCGGGACAGGCACCACCGGGGAGCTGTTTTTT. The V call is TRBV7-2, the J call TRBJ2-2, with 8 bases identical to TRBD1. The germline V gene encodes CDR1 SGHTA and CDR2 FQGNSA. The CDR3 has 17 amino acids. With V trimmed by 5 bases and J by 4 bases, 12 bases remained unmatched.

The rearrangement uses TRBV6-4 and TRBJ1-4; perhaps TRBD1 as D (6 bases). The germline V gene encodes CDR1 MRHNA and CDR2 SNTAGT. Trimming removed 0 bases at V and 3 bases at J, with 20 bases between. The CDR3 consists of 19 residues. In DNA form, the CDR3 reads TGTGCCAGCAGTGACTCGATGAGGCAGGGGTATGGGTCTAATGAAAAACTGTTTTTT. Residues: CASSDSMRQGYGSNEKLFF.

The chain combines TRBV28 with TRBJ2-1, with D tentatively TRBD1 or TRBD2 (7 bases each). Germline V lookup: CDR1 MDHEN, CDR2 SYDVKM. This CDR3 comprises 16 residues. V was shortened by 7 bases and J by 2 bases, with 18 bases between the two germline ends. The CDR3 nucleotides read TGTGCCAGCAAACCTCTCAGGGGGACTACCTACAATGAGCAGTTCTTC. Amino acid sequence: CASKPLRGTTYNEQFF.

The chain uses TRBV6-2 or TRBV6-3 and TRBJ1-1; possibly TRBD1 for D (5 bases). Germline lookup yields CDR1 MNHEY and CDR2 SVGEGT. CDR3 length equals 15 residues. The V gene lost 0 bases and the J gene lost 0 bases, with 8 bases spanning the gap. The CDR3 region has the DNA TGTGCCAGCAGTTACTCGGGGCGGCTGAACACTGAAGCTTTCTTT. This sequence encodes CASSYSGRLNTEAFF.

This rearrangement joins TRBV28 to TRBJ2-1, with 8 nucleotides matching TRBD1. Germline V gives CDR1 MDHEN, CDR2 SYDVKM. The trim removed 2 bases at V and 5 bases at J, leaving 11 bases unmatched. The CDR3 contains 17 residues. The chain's CDR3 is CASSLNLRDRSDNEQFF. The CDR3 DNA reads as TGTGCCAGCAGTTTAAATCTCCGGGACAGGTCAGACAATGAGCAGTTCTTC.

There are a few counts of this clone. This sequence joins TRBV11-2 and TRBJ1-2, with D maybe TRBD1 (5 bases). The ends were cut back, 1 base at V and 8 bases at J, with 11 bases in the middle. This CDR3 is 13 amino acids long. Looked up from germline, CDR1 is SGHAT and CDR2 is FQNNGV. CDR3 region: CASSLGAGTGYTF. The CDR3 DNA sequence: TGTGCCAGCAGCTTAGGTGCCGGGACGGGCTACACCTTC.

V is TRBV6-5 and J is TRBJ2-7; the D is unclear. There are 14 residues in the CDR3. The germline V and J ends were trimmed by 0 bases and 2 bases, with 8 bases remaining between them. Germline V CDR1 and CDR2: MNHEY, SVGAGI. The DNA of the CDR3 is TGTGCCAGCAGTTACTCTAGTAGGACCTACGAGCAGTACTTC. The encoded protein is CASSYSSRTYEQYF.

V gene TRBV2 combines with J gene TRBJ1-2; TRBD1 might be the D (5 bases). The V gene lost 7 bases and the J gene lost 12 bases, with 15 bases spanning the gap. Looked up from germline, CDR1 is SNHLY and CDR2 is FYNNEI. The CDR3 runs 11 residues. In DNA, the CDR3 is TGTGCCAGCACCCTGACAGCGACGAACACCTTC. It yields the protein CASTLTATNTF.

V is TRBV6-1 and J is TRBJ1-5; TRBD1 agrees at 9 bases. Unmatched junction bases numbered 6, after V lost 2 bases and J lost 4 bases. The germline CDR1 and CDR2 sequences are MNHNS and SASEGT. CDR3 length equals 16 residues. CDR3 DNA: TGTGCCAGCAGTGAATTGGGGACAGGGCTGAATCAGCCCCAGCATTTT. Translated: CASSELGTGLNQPQHF.

This chain connects TRBV5-6 to TRBJ2-5; 7 nucleotides agree with TRBD1. In germline, CDR1 is SGHDT, CDR2 YYEEEE. After removal of 0 bases from V and 1 base from J, the junction contained 6 bases not matched to a gene. CDR3 size: 16 residues. The DNA of the CDR3 is TGTGCCAGCAGCTTGGGCAGGACAGGCTTCCAAGAGACCCAGTACTTC. Its translation is CASSLGRTGFQETQYF.

About this clone itself: A junction end diverges from the germline sequence, so it may reflect a read error. The same CDR3 can be traced to other DNA sequences in this sample. The chain recombines TRBV5-1 with TRBJ1-6; 7 bases are shared with TRBD1. CDR1 is SGHRS and CDR2 is YFSETQ in the germline V gene. CDR3 size: 15 residues. CDR3 loop: CASGVTGQLNSPLHF. The CDR3 coding sequence is TGTGCCAGCGGGGTAACGGGACAGCTCAATTCACCCCTCCACTTT. Full variable domain (rest looked up from reference TRBV5-1 and TRBJ1-6): KAGVTQTPRYLIKTRGQQVTLSCSPISGHRSVSWYQQTPGQGLQFLFEYFSETQRNKGNFPGRFSGRQFSNSRSEMNVSTLELGDSALYLCASGVTGQLNSPLHFGNGTRLTVT.

The CDR3 protein is CASSEGRINYGYTF. Written as DNA, the CDR3 is TGTGCCAGCAGCGAGGGGCGGATTAACTATGGCTACACCTTC. The rearrangement uses TRBV28 and TRBJ1-2; a weak D match, TRBD1 (5 bases). From germline, CDR1 is MDHEN and CDR2 SYDVKM. V lost 6 bases to trimming and J lost 1 base, with 12 bases between them. The CDR3 is 14 residues long.

The chain uses TRBV7-2 and TRBJ2-7, with TRBD2 matching 12 bases. CDR1 and CDR2 from the germline V gene are SGHTA and FQGNSA. V dropped 5 bases and J dropped 4; count of bases not matched to a gene: 3. The CDR3 is 14 amino acids. CDR3 region: CASSKTSGSYEQYF. CDR3 DNA: TGTGCCAGCAGCAAGACTAGCGGGAGTTACGAGCAGTACTTC.

This chain uses TRBV15 with TRBJ2-1, with TRBD2 matching 7 bases. The CDR3 runs 15 residues. CDR1 LNHNV and CDR2 YYDKDF come from the germline V gene (reference sequence). With 5 bases clipped from V and 6 bases from J, the junction kept 10 bases outside the gene matches. CDR3 sequence: CATSGEGALGNEQFF. CDR3 nucleotides: TGTGCCACCAGCGGGGAGGGAGCCCTCGGCAATGAGCAGTTCTTC.

The V and J genes are TRBV5-4 and TRBJ2-1, with D perhaps assigned TRBD1 or TRBD2 (7 bases each). Germline values: CDR1 SGHNT, CDR2 YYREEE (reference sequence). Trimming took 4 bases from V and 8 from J, leaving 19 bases between them. The CDR3 consists of 15 residues. For the CDR3, the DNA is TGTGCCAGCAGCAACCCAGGGGGGGCAGTCTATGAGCAGTTCTTC. Its protein product is CASSNPGGAVYEQFF.

This chain uses TRBV6-5 with TRBJ2-2; 10 bases align to TRBD1. The V segment lost 7 bases and the J segment 3 bases; nucleotides outside the gene matches: 2. This CDR3 is built from 14 residues. CDR1 and CDR2 (germline): MNHEY, SVGAGI. Here the CDR3 DNA reads TGTGCCAGCACGGGACAGGGGCACACCGGGGAGCTGTTTTTT. This encodes CASTGQGHTGELFF.

The chain uses TRBV9 and TRBJ1-2; D is perhaps TRBD1 (6 bases). Trimming cost V 4 bases and J 14 bases, with 15 bases left between them. CDR3 size: 11 residues. Germline V CDR1 and CDR2: SGDLS, YYNGEE. CDR3 bases: TGTGCCAGCAGCTCCCCGGACAGCGCGACCTTC. This translates into CASSSPDSATF. Filled out from reference TRBV9 and TRBJ1-2, the complete variable domain reads DSGVTQTPKHLITATGQRVTLRCSPRSGDLSVYWYQQSLDQGLQFLIQYYNGEERAKGNILERFSAQQFPDLHSELNLSSLELGDSALYFCASSSPDSATFGSGTRLTVV.

The rearrangement joins TRBV7-9 to TRBJ2-1, with a possible D match to TRBD1 (6 bases). The V end lost 5 bases, the J end lost 3 bases, and 14 bases lay between the germline ends. The CDR3 runs to 15 residues. In germline, CDR1 is SEHNR, CDR2 FQNEAQ (reference sequence). The CDR3 is CASSLEWTDYNEQFF. The CDR3 DNA is TGTGCCAGCAGCCTAGAATGGACAGACTACAATGAGCAGTTCTTC. The full variable domain, with the rest looked up from reference TRBV7-9 and TRBJ2-1, is DTGVSQNPRHKITKRGQNVTFRCDPISEHNRLYWYRQTLGQGPEFLTYFQNEAQLEKSRLLSDRFSAERPKGSFSTLEIQRTEQGDSAMYLCASSLEWTDYNEQFFGPGTRLTVL.

The V gene is TRBV6-5, the J gene TRBJ2-1, with 8 bases identical to TRBD2. Unmatched junction bases numbered 8, after V lost 7 bases and J lost 3 bases. The CDR3 sequence is 15 residues long. Germline lookup yields CDR1 MNHEY and CDR2 SVGAGI. CDR3 bases: TGTGCCAGCATCTCAACTAGCGGATACTACAATGAGCAGTTCTTC. Translation: CASISTSGYYNEQFF.

This sequence joins TRBV5-1 and TRBJ2-1; 7 nucleotides agree with TRBD2. The germline V gene has CDR1 SGHRS and CDR2 YFSETQ. The CDR3 loop spans 15 amino acids. Germline trimming cut 0 bases from V and 4 bases from J; bases unmatched to any gene: 4. CDR3 in DNA: TGCGCCAGCAGCTTGGCGGCGGGAGTATACAATGAGCAGTTCTTC. Protein product: CASSLAAGVYNEQFF.

This chain uses TRBV6-5 with TRBJ2-4; 11 positions agree with TRBD2. Trimming at V came to 10 bases and at J to 7 bases, leaving 6 bases not matched to a gene. The CDR3 sequence is 13 residues long. Germline CDR1 and CDR2: MNHEY and SVGAGI. The CDR3 bases are TGTGCCACCGTAGCGGGAGGGAGTAACATTCAGTACTTC. Its protein is CATVAGGSNIQYF.

CDR3 protein: CASSQNEAYNEQFF. The CDR3 bases are TGCGCCAGCAGCCAGAACGAGGCCTACAATGAGCAGTTCTTC. This chain links TRBV4-1 with TRBJ2-1; D gene ambiguous. V was shortened by 3 bases and J by 2 bases, with 8 bases between the two germline ends. The CDR3 sequence is 14 residues long. Looked up from germline, CDR1 is MGHRA and CDR2 is YSYEKL.

J is TRBJ1-2 and V is TRBV6-1; D is undetermined. The CDR3 loop spans 19 amino acids. Deletions cut 2 bases from V and 2 bases from J, with 24 bases between. Per the germline V gene, CDR1 is MNHNS and CDR2 is SASEGT. The CDR3 sequence is CASSEWRIGPLPKNYGYTF. The CDR3 nucleotides read TGTGCCAGCAGTGAATGGAGGATAGGTCCTCTCCCGAAAAACTATGGCTACACCTTC.